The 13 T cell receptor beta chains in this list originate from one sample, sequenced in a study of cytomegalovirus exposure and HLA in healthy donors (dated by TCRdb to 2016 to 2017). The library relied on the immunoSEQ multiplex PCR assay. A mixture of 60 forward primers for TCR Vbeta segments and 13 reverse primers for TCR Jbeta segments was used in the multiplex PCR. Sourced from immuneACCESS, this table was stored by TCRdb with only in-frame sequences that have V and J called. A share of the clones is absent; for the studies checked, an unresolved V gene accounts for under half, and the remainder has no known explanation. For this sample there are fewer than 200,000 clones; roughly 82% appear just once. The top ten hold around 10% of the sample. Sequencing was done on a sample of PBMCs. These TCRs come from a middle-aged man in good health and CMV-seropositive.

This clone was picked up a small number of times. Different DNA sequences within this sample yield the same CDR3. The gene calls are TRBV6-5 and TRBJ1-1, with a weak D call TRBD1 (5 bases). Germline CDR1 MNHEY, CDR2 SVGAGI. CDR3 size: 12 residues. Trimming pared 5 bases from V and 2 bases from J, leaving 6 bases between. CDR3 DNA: TGTGCCAGCAGTAGGGGAAACACTGAAGCTTTCTTT. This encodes CASSRGNTEAFF.

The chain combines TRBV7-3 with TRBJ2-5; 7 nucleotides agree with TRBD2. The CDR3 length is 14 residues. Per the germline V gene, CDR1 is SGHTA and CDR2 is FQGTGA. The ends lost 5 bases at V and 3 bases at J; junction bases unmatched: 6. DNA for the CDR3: TGTGCCAGCAGCCCGGGGGGTACAGAAGAGACCCAGTACTTC. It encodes CASSPGGTEETQYF.

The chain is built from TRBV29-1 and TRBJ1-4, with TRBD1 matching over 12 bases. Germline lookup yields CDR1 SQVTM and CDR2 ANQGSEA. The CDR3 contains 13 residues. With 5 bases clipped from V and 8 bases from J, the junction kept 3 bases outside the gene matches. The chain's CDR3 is CSVTGQGAEKLFF. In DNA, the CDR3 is TGCAGCGTTACGGGACAGGGGGCAGAAAAACTGTTTTTT. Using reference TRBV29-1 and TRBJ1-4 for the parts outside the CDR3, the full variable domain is SAVISQKPSRDICQRGTSLTIQCQVDSQVTMMFWYRQQPGQSLTLIATANQGSEATYESGFVIDKFPISRPNLTFSTLTVSNMSPEDSSIYLCSVTGQGAEKLFFGSGTQLSVL.

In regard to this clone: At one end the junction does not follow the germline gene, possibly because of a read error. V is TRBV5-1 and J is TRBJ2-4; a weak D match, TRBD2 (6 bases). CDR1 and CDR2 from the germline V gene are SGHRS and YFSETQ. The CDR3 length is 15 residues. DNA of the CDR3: TGCGCCAGCAGCTTGGGTGGAGGGACGGTAAACAGTCAGTACTTC. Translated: CASSLGGGTVNSQYF.

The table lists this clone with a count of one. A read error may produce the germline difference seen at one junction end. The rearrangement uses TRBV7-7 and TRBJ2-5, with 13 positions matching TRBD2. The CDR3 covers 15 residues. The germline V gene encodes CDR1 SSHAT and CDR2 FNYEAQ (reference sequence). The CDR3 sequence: CASSPTSGGAETQYF. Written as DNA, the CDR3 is TGTGCTAGCAGCCCCACTAGCGGGGGGGCGGAGACCCAGTACTTC.

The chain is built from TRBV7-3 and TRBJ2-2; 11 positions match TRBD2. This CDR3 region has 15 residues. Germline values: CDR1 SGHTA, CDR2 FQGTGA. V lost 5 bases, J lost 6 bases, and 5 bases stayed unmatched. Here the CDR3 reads CASSLLAGGSGELFF. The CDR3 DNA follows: TGTGCCAGCAGCCTTCTAGCGGGGGGATCCGGGGAGCTGTTTTTT.

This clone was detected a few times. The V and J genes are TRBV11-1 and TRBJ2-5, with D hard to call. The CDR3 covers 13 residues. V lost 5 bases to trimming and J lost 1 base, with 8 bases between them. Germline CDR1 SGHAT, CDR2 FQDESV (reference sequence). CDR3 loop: CASSPPFQETQYF. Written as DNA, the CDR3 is TGTGCCAGCAGCCCCCCATTCCAAGAGACCCAGTACTTC.

CDR3 loop: CASSLWGGDYYGYTF. For the CDR3, the DNA is TGTGCCAGCAGCTTATGGGGGGGTGATTACTATGGCTACACCTTC. V is TRBV7-9 and J is TRBJ1-2; TRBD1 might be the D (5 bases). V lost 2 bases to trimming and J lost 3 bases, with 13 bases between them. The CDR3 extends over 15 amino acids. Germline values: CDR1 SEHNR, CDR2 FQNEAQ (reference sequence). Using reference TRBV7-9 and TRBJ1-2 for the parts outside the CDR3, the full variable domain is DTGVSQNPRHKITKRGQNVTFRCDPISEHNRLYWYRQTLGQGPEFLTYFQNEAQLEKSRLLSDRFSAERPKGSFSTLEIQRTEQGDSAMYLCASSLWGGDYYGYTFGSGTRLTVV.

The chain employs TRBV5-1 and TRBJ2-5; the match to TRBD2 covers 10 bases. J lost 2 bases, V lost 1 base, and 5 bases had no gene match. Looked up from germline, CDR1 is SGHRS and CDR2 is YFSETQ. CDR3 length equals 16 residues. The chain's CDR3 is CASSLSSGSNQETQYF. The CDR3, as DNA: TGCGCCAGCAGCTTGTCTAGCGGGAGTAATCAAGAGACCCAGTACTTC. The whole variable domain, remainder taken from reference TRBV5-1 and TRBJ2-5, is KAGVTQTPRYLIKTRGQQVTLSCSPISGHRSVSWYQQTPGQGLQFLFEYFSETQRNKGNFPGRFSGRQFSNSRSEMNVSTLELGDSALYLCASSLSSGSNQETQYFGPGTRLLVL.

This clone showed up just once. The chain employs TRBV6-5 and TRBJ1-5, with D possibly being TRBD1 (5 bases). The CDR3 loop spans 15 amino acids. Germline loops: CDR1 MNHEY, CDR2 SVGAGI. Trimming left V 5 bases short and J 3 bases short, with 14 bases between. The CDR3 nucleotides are TGTGCCAGCAGTCCACGAAGACAGAACAATCAGCCCCAGCATTTT. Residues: CASSPRRQNNQPQHF.

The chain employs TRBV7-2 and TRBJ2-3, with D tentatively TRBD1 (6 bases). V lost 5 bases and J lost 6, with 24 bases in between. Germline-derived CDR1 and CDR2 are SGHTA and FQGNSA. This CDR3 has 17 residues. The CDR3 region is CASSGTKQGTHWDTQYF. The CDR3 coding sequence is TGTGCCAGCAGCGGAACCAAACAGGGAACCCACTGGGATACGCAGTATTTT.

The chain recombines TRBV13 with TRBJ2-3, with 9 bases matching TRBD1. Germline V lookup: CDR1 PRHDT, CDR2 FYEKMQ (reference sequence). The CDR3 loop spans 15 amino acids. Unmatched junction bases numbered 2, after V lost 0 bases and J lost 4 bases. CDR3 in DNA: TGTGCCAGCAGCTTAGGGGGGACAGGGTCAGATACGCAGTATTTT. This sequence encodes CASSLGGTGSDTQYF.

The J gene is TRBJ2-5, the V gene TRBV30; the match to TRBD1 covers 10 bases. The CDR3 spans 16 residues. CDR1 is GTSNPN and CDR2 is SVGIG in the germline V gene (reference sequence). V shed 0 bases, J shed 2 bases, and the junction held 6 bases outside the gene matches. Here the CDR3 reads CAWSVLGTGVQETQYF. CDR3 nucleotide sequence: TGTGCCTGGAGTGTACTCGGGACAGGGGTTCAAGAGACCCAGTACTTC.